The 25 T cell receptor beta chains reported below all come from one sample, sequenced in a study of technical replicates of blood from a handful of donors. The repertoire was sequenced with immunoSEQ multiplex PCR; TCRdb's copy has only in-frame clones and lacks some. The data show some 70,000 clones, around 95% seen once. Source material: T cells isolated from PBMCs. The receptors derive from a human donor in good health.

The V gene is TRBV7-3, the J gene TRBJ2-1; perhaps TRBD2 as D (6 bases). Deletions cut 3 bases from V and 5 bases from J, with 8 bases between. Germline CDR1 reads SGHTA; CDR2 reads FQGTGA. CDR3 size: 13 residues. The CDR3 sequence: CASSFGGNNEQFF. CDR3 coding DNA: TGTGCCAGCAGCTTTGGGGGGAACAATGAGCAGTTCTTC.

The gene calls are TRBV27 and TRBJ1-5; no clear D. This CDR3 spans 13 amino acids. Germline V CDR1 and CDR2: MNHEY, SMNVEV (reference sequence). The V end was cut by 8 bases, the J end by 0 bases, with 8 bases between. The CDR3 sequence: CASGLFSNQPQHF. The CDR3 nucleotides are TGTGCCAGCGGACTTTTTAGCAATCAGCCCCAGCATTTT.

This clone was detected once. The V call is TRBV5-1, the J call TRBJ2-1; D possibly corresponds to TRBD2 (6 bases). CDR1 is SGHRS and CDR2 is YFSETQ in the germline V gene. The V end was cut by 5 bases, the J end by 0 bases, with 12 bases between. There are 15 residues in the CDR3. As DNA, the CDR3 is TGCGCCAGCAGACTCGGGGGTGGCTCCTACAATGAGCAGTTCTTC. This encodes CASRLGGGSYNEQFF.

This clone was counted a single time. This chain joins TRBV5-6 and TRBJ1-1; TRBD1 is a possible D gene (5 bases). V was cut by 3 bases and J by 5 bases, with 17 bases left in between. The CDR3 is 15 residues long. CDR1 is SGHDT, CDR2 YYEEEE, per germline. The CDR3 DNA is TGTGCCAGCAGCTCCCCGCGGCAGGGAAGTACTGAAGCTTTCTTT. Its translation: CASSSPRQGSTEAFF. Variable domain in full (rest from reference TRBV5-6 and TRBJ1-1): DAGVTQSPTHLIKTRGQQVTLRCSPKSGHDTVSWYQQALGQGPQFIFQYYEEEERQRGNFPDRFSGHQFPNYSSELNVNALLLGDSALYLCASSSPRQGSTEAFFGQGTRLTVV.

The V gene is TRBV11-1, the J gene TRBJ2-1; D remains ambiguous. Looked up from germline, CDR1 is SGHAT and CDR2 is FQDESV (reference sequence). This CDR3 has 16 amino acids. Trimming cost V 5 bases and J 0 bases, with 14 bases left between them. The CDR3 DNA is TGTGCCAGCAGCCCCCGACTTTTTAACTCCTACAATGAGCAGTTCTTC. Residues: CASSPRLFNSYNEQFF.

This sequence joins TRBV7-9 and TRBJ1-4; D unresolved. From germline, CDR1 is SEHNR and CDR2 FQNEAQ (reference sequence). Trimming cost V 5 bases and J 0 bases, with 7 bases left between them. The length of the CDR3 is 14 residues. CDR3 amino acids: CASSPFTTNEKLFF. The CDR3 DNA follows: TGTGCCAGCAGCCCATTCACAACTAATGAAAAACTGTTTTTT.

The chain combines TRBV7-6 with TRBJ2-5, with TRBD1 as a possible D gene (5 bases). The CDR3 runs 16 residues. The V end was cut by 0 bases, the J end by 5 bases, with 16 bases between. Germline CDR1 SGHVS, CDR2 FNYEAQ. The CDR3 is CASSLAKGSGWETQYF. The CDR3 nucleotides are TGTGCCAGCAGCTTAGCGAAGGGGTCAGGGTGGGAGACCCAGTACTTC.

This clone occurred once. The V and J genes are TRBV28 and TRBJ2-5; the D gene is possibly TRBD1 (5 bases). The CDR3 totals 13 residues. The germline gives CDR1 MDHEN, CDR2 SYDVKM. The ends were cut back, 3 bases at V and 3 bases at J, with 8 bases in the middle. This CDR3 is CASSLRREETQYF. The CDR3 DNA is TGTGCCAGCAGTTTGCGCAGGGAAGAGACCCAGTACTTC.

This chain links TRBV6-1 with TRBJ2-5, with 9 nucleotides matching TRBD1. With 7 bases clipped from V and 0 bases from J, the junction kept 6 bases outside the gene matches. The CDR3 sequence is 15 residues long. Germline assignment: CDR1 MNHNS and CDR2 SASEGT. The CDR3 spells CASTPTGGYQETQYF. The CDR3 DNA sequence: TGTGCCAGCACCCCGACAGGGGGATACCAAGAGACCCAGTACTTC.

This chain links TRBV6-6 with TRBJ1-1; D ambiguous. Between the trimmed V and J ends, which lost 7 bases and 0 bases, there was a span of 15 bases. Per the germline V gene, CDR1 is MNHNY and CDR2 is SVGAGI (reference sequence). This CDR3 is built from 15 residues. Here the CDR3 reads CASTTGVLMNTEAFF. CDR3 DNA sequence: TGTGCCAGCACTACCGGGGTCCTAATGAACACTGAAGCTTTCTTT.

This clone was counted a single time. This chain joins TRBV27 and TRBJ1-5; TRBD1 matches at 8 bases. Germline CDR1 is MNHEY and CDR2 is SMNVEV (reference sequence). This CDR3 comprises 14 residues. V lost 2 bases, J lost 5 bases, and 2 bases stayed unmatched. CDR3 sequence (DNA): TGTGCCAGCAGTTTAGGGACAGGCTATCAGCCCCAGCATTTT. Amino acids: CASSLGTGYQPQHF.

This chain uses TRBV29-1 with TRBJ2-1; 7 bases fit TRBD1. CDR3 length: 15 amino acids. Trimming removed 3 bases from V and 4 bases from J; junction bases left unmatched: 9. CDR1 and CDR2 (germline): SQVTM, ANQGSEA. For the CDR3, the DNA is TGCAGCGTTGACTACCCCCGGGACAGATACAATGAGCAGTTCTTC. Amino acid sequence: CSVDYPRDRYNEQFF.

V and J are TRBV7-8 and TRBJ1-1; D is perhaps TRBD1 (5 bases). From germline, CDR1 is SGHVS and CDR2 FQNEAQ. This CDR3 has 14 residues. Trimming removed 7 bases from V and 6 bases from J, with 18 bases in between. CDR3 DNA: TGTGCCAGCACCGCGGGGGTCAGGGACGCTGAAGCTTTCTTT. This gives the protein CASTAGVRDAEAFF.

The table lists this clone with a count of one. The chain combines TRBV4-1 with TRBJ1-1; possible D gene TRBD1, 6 bases. CDR1 MGHRA and CDR2 YSYEKL come from the germline V gene. There are 15 residues in the CDR3. V was cut by 1 base and J by 3 bases, with 12 bases left in between. CDR3 DNA: TGCGCCAGCAGCCAAGTCGCGGGGGGCTACACTGAAGCTTTCTTT. The encoded protein is CASSQVAGGYTEAFF.

The chain uses TRBV6-1 and TRBJ1-2, with unresolved D. CDR3 size: 17 residues. With 1 base removed from V and 4 bases from J, the gap between germline ends came to 19 bases. CDR1 and CDR2 (germline): MNHNS, SASEGT. The CDR3 region has the DNA TGTGCCAGCAGTGAAGAGAGGTACACTCATCACGTCTATGGCTACACCTTC. It encodes CASSEERYTHHVYGYTF.

V gene TRBV11-3 combines with J gene TRBJ2-1; no definite D call. Trimming pared 4 bases from V and 4 bases from J, leaving 5 bases between. The CDR3 covers 12 residues. The V gene's germline CDR1 is SGHNT and CDR2 YENEEA. The CDR3 protein is CASSSQYNEQFF. Here the CDR3 DNA reads TGTGCCAGCAGCTCCCAATACAATGAGCAGTTCTTC.

The V and J genes are TRBV5-1 and TRBJ2-3; 8 bases align to TRBD1. This CDR3 spans 15 amino acids. V lost 2 bases and J lost 5; bases outside the gene matches: 7. Per germline, CDR1 SGHRS and CDR2 YFSETQ. The CDR3 spells CASSFDRGPRDTQYF. In DNA, the CDR3 is TGCGCCAGCAGCTTTGACAGGGGTCCCAGAGATACGCAGTATTTT.

The chain links TRBV7-9 to TRBJ1-2; no clear D gene. CDR3 length: 14 residues. V lost 5 bases and J lost 8, with 18 bases in between. CDR1 and CDR2 from the germline V gene are SEHNR and FQNEAQ (reference sequence). The CDR3 DNA is TGTGCCAGCAGCAGTTCCCCTCTCTTAGCCGGCTACACCTTC. This sequence encodes CASSSSPLLAGYTF.

The chain has TRBV5-6 and TRBJ1-1, with D uncertain. V was shortened by 3 bases and J by 5 bases, with 11 bases between the two germline ends. The CDR3 spans 13 residues. Germline CDR1 is SGHDT and CDR2 is YYEEEE. CDR3 residues: CASSSAPRTEAFF. DNA of the CDR3: TGTGCCAGCAGCTCTGCTCCGAGGACTGAAGCTTTCTTT.

This chain links TRBV6-6 with TRBJ2-3, with D perhaps TRBD1 (6 bases). This CDR3 comprises 14 residues. V was clipped by 6 bases and J by 4 bases, with 14 bases between them. Germline CDR1 MNHNY, CDR2 SVGAGI (reference sequence). The CDR3 here is CASSRPGGSDTQYF. CDR3 DNA: TGTGCCAGCAGCCGCCCTGGGGGCTCAGATACGCAGTATTTT.

The rearrangement uses TRBV4-1 and TRBJ2-2; 12 nucleotides match TRBD2. Trimming cost V 1 base and J 2 bases; bases outside gene matches: 5. This CDR3 has 18 residues. Germline-derived CDR1 and CDR2 are MGHRA and YSYEKL. The CDR3 region is CASSQGLAGDQNTGELFF. CDR3 in DNA: TGCGCCAGCAGCCAAGGACTAGCGGGGGACCAAAACACCGGGGAGCTGTTTTTT.

This clone has just one count. The chain is built from TRBV18 and TRBJ2-3; 11 bases agree with TRBD2. V shed 3 bases, J shed 1 base, and the junction held 3 bases outside the gene matches. The CDR3 totals 16 residues. The V gene's germline CDR1 is KGHSH and CDR2 LQKENI. The CDR3 reads CASSPGLAVRTDTQYF. The CDR3 DNA reads as TGTGCCAGCTCACCGGGACTAGCGGTTCGCACAGATACGCAGTATTTT.

The V call is TRBV14, the J call TRBJ2-2; 7 bases align to TRBD2. This CDR3 is 16 amino acids long. V trimming: 11 bases; J trimming: 1 base; junction bases outside the gene matches: 13. Germline V gene lookup returns CDR1 SGHDN and CDR2 FVKESK. CDR3 nucleotide sequence: TGTGCCTGGCGATCCCTTCGCGGGAGGAACACCGGGGAGCTGTTTTTT. This gives the protein CAWRSLRGRNTGELFF.

The genes are TRBV27 and TRBJ2-7, with 7 positions matching TRBD1. The germline V gene encodes CDR1 MNHEY and CDR2 SMNVEV (reference sequence). The CDR3 totals 13 residues. With V trimmed by 4 bases and J by 2 bases, 2 bases remained unmatched. The CDR3 here is CASSSGGPYEQYF. For the CDR3, the DNA is TGTGCCAGCAGTTCAGGGGGTCCCTACGAGCAGTACTTC.

This clone was found once. This chain links TRBV5-4 with TRBJ1-6; TRBD1 matches at 9 bases. There are 16 residues in the CDR3. V gave up 4 bases and J gave up 3 bases; unmatched junction bases: 5. The V gene's germline CDR1 is SGHNT and CDR2 YYREEE (reference sequence). The CDR3 sequence: CASSVTGGNYNSPLHF. In nucleotides, the CDR3 is TGTGCCAGCAGCGTGACAGGGGGGAACTATAATTCACCCCTCCACTTT.